This entry lists 24 T cell receptor beta chains sequenced from one sample in a study of response to subunit inactivated influenza vaccine. TCRdb reanalysed the RT-PCR reads using MiXCR and keeps one entry per CDR3 protein. There are about 540,000 distinct CDR3 sequences in the sample; around 21% occur only once, and 2.5% to 3.5% lies in the top ten. Another study also made use of these data, one on T cells expressing NK-cell markers. Turning to that study: Beta-chain TCR cDNA was generated via 5'RACE template switching with UMIs.

The source material was CD4+ T cells sorted from PBMCs, sampled 11 to 12 days after vaccination. Every receptor here comes from a man in his fifties or sixties who received an inactivated influenza vaccine.

The table lists this clonotype with a few counts. The chain uses TRBV12-3 or TRBV12-4 and TRBJ2-1, with D tentatively TRBD2 (5 bases). V lost 6 bases, J lost 2 bases, and 17 bases lay in between. The CDR3 spans 16 residues. Written as DNA, the CDR3 is TGTGCCAGCAGGTTTCGGACGGGGAGTCCCTACAATGAGCAGTTCTTC. Amino acid sequence: CASRFRTGSPYNEQFF.

The count of this clonotype is one. V gene TRBV20-1 combines with J gene TRBJ2-1; 11 bases map to TRBD2. The assigned J gene may be wrong: the sequence end matches TRBJ2-7 better. The CDR3 has 17 residues. Germline CDR1 DFQATT, CDR2 SNEGSKA (reference sequence). CDR3 amino acids: CSESPGLAERSLNEQYF. CDR3 nucleotides: TGCAGTGAATCTCCGGGACTAGCGGAAAGAAGCCTCAATGAGCAGTACTTC.

This clonotype appeared many times. CDR3 sequence (DNA): TGTGCCAGCAGTTTAGTTCTGGGGGAGCAGTACTTC. Translating it yields CASSLVLGEQYF. V gene TRBV12-3 or TRBV12-4 combines with J gene TRBJ2-7, with D hard to call. Trimming took off 1 base at V and 7 bases at J, with 8 bases between the two ends. The CDR3 runs 12 residues.

The chain joins TRBV9 to TRBJ2-1, with D perhaps matching TRBD1 (5 bases). This CDR3 is built from 15 residues. Per the germline V gene, CDR1 is SGDLS and CDR2 is YYNGEE. Trimming pared 4 bases from V and 5 bases from J, leaving 16 bases between. The CDR3 nucleotides are TGTGCCAGCAGCACCGGGCAGGGTCCTAACAATGAGCAGTTCTTC. Protein: CASSTGQGPNNEQFF.

V and J are TRBV7-2 and TRBJ1-2; D gene unclear. Trimming removed 3 bases from V and 7 bases from J, with 9 bases in between. The CDR3 runs to 12 residues. The V gene's germline CDR1 is SGHTA and CDR2 FQGNSA. This chain's CDR3 is CASSFAGIGYTF. The CDR3 coding sequence is TGTGCCAGCAGCTTCGCGGGGATTGGCTACACCTTC.

The chain recombines TRBV30 with TRBJ1-1, with D possibly being TRBD1 (6 bases). Trimming took 3 bases from V and 3 from J, leaving 8 bases between them. The germline V gene encodes CDR1 GTSNPN and CDR2 SVGIG (reference sequence). The CDR3 has 12 amino acids. DNA of the CDR3: TGTGCCTGGAGCGGACAGTACACTGAAGCTTTCTTT. Translating gives CAWSGQYTEAFF.

This clonotype was counted between two and nine times. This rearrangement joins TRBV4-3 to TRBJ2-1, with D tentatively TRBD2 (6 bases). Germline V gives CDR1 LGHNA, CDR2 YSLEER. V dropped 5 bases and J dropped 8 bases, with 19 bases sitting between them. This CDR3 is built from 15 residues. CDR3 amino acids: CASSTLLEGRDEQFF. CDR3 nucleotide sequence: TGCGCCAGCAGCACTCTTTTGGAGGGCCGCGATGAGCAGTTCTTC.

The sample holds a few counts of this clonotype. The rearrangement uses TRBV5-1 and TRBJ2-7; D not resolved. Between the trimmed V and J ends, which lost 3 bases and 0 bases, there was a span of 7 bases. CDR3 length: 13 amino acids. Per the germline V gene, CDR1 is SGHRS and CDR2 is YFSETQ. DNA of the CDR3: TGCGCCAGCAGCTCCGAGTCCTCCTACGAGCAGTACTTC. Its translation: CASSSESSYEQYF.

This clonotype was found many times. The genes are TRBV4-3 and TRBJ2-3, with D possibly matching TRBD2 (6 bases). Germline V CDR1 and CDR2: LGHNA, YSLEER. The germline V and J ends were trimmed by 1 base and 0 bases, with 11 bases remaining between them. The CDR3 is 16 residues long. In nucleotides, the CDR3 is TGCGCCAGCAGCCAAGTCCGCGGGGCTAGCACAGATACGCAGTATTTT. Protein product: CASSQVRGASTDTQYF.

This chain joins TRBV29-1 and TRBJ2-7, with D possibly being TRBD1 (7 bases). Trimming took 5 bases from V and 4 from J, leaving 12 bases between them. This CDR3 region has 12 residues. Germline V gene sequence: CDR1 SQVTM, CDR2 ANQGSEA. CDR3 loop: CSVSGGSYEQYF. The CDR3, as DNA: TGCAGCGTTTCAGGGGGGAGTTACGAGCAGTACTTC.

V is TRBV6-5 and J is TRBJ1-4; unclear D gene. CDR1 is MNHEY, CDR2 SVGAGI, per germline. This CDR3 spans 16 amino acids. Deletions cut 0 bases from V and 0 bases from J, with 8 bases between. The CDR3 is CASSYSSAATNEKLFF. The CDR3 coding sequence is TGTGCCAGCAGTTACTCGTCGGCAGCAACTAATGAAAAACTGTTTTTT.

This clonotype has just a few counts. The gene calls are TRBV20-1 and TRBJ2-3; D is tentatively TRBD1 or TRBD2 (6 bases each). This CDR3 spans 13 amino acids. Trimming shortened V by 7 bases and J by 6 bases, and 17 bases separated the two germline ends. Germline CDR1 is DFQATT and CDR2 is SNEGSKA (reference sequence). The CDR3 nucleotides read TGCAGTGTCCAGTACCCGGGGGCGGATACGCAGTATTTT. Residues: CSVQYPGADTQYF.

The chain combines TRBV7-3 with TRBJ2-3; 11 nucleotides agree with TRBD2. This CDR3 comprises 16 residues. Germline loops: CDR1 SGHTA, CDR2 FQGTGA. Trimming cost V 1 base and J 6 bases; bases outside gene matches: 6. The CDR3 nucleotides are TGTGCCAGCAGCTTAAATAGCGGGAGGGCCTGGGATACGCAGTATTTT. Protein product: CASSLNSGRAWDTQYF.

This chain connects TRBV28 to TRBJ2-7, with D possibly being TRBD1 (5 bases). This CDR3 comprises 13 residues. CDR1 MDHEN and CDR2 SYDVKM come from the germline V gene. V was cut by 5 bases and J by 2 bases, with 10 bases left in between. The CDR3 loop reads CASSIQEPYEQYF. CDR3 DNA: TGTGCCAGCAGTATACAGGAGCCCTACGAGCAGTACTTC.

This clonotype was observed a handful of times. This sequence joins TRBV28 and TRBJ2-2; D is ambiguous. Germline V lookup: CDR1 MDHEN, CDR2 SYDVKM. The CDR3 runs 14 residues. Trimming shortened V by 5 bases and J by 5 bases, and 12 bases separated the two germline ends. Written as DNA, the CDR3 is TGTGCCAGCAGTGGAATACTATCAACCGGGGAGCTGTTTTTT. It specifies CASSGILSTGELFF.

The gene calls are TRBV5-1 and TRBJ2-3; 11 nucleotides agree with TRBD2. Germline V gives CDR1 SGHRS, CDR2 YFSETQ. Trimming removed 7 bases from V and 3 bases from J; junction bases left unmatched: 4. The CDR3 consists of 14 residues. Written as DNA, the CDR3 is TGCGCCAGCTATCTAGCGGGGGGTACAGATACGCAGTATTTT. Its protein product is CASYLAGGTDTQYF.

The chain is built from TRBV6-2 or TRBV6-3 and TRBJ1-2; 7 bases are a match to TRBD1. J gave up 2 bases and V 1 base, and 10 bases lay outside the gene matches. Germline CDR1 MNHEY, CDR2 SVGEGT. The CDR3 runs 17 residues. The CDR3 is CASSYLIGQDPNYGYTF. For the CDR3, the DNA is TGTGCCAGCAGTTACTTAATCGGACAGGATCCGAACTATGGCTACACCTTC.

The chain has TRBV7-2 and TRBJ2-7; 14 nucleotides align to TRBD2. The CDR3 contains 15 residues. Trimming cost V 6 bases and J 7 bases; bases outside gene matches: 8. Germline lookup yields CDR1 SGHTA and CDR2 FQGNSA. In nucleotides, the CDR3 is TGTGCCAGCAGAGGGACTAGCGGGGGTTCGGGGGAGCAGTACTTC. This translates into CASRGTSGGSGEQYF.

Here the CDR3 reads CASSASGRAYNEQFF. For the CDR3, the DNA is TGTGCCAGCAGCGCTAGCGGGAGGGCCTACAATGAGCAGTTCTTC. The rearrangement uses TRBV7-2 and TRBJ2-1; 12 bases map to TRBD2. V lost 5 bases and J lost 2; bases outside the gene matches: 1. The V gene's germline CDR1 is SGHTA and CDR2 FQGNSA. This CDR3 has 15 amino acids.

This chain uses TRBV20-1 with TRBJ2-7; D is tentatively TRBD1 or TRBD2 (5 bases each). V dropped 3 bases and J dropped 3 bases, with 9 bases sitting between them. Per the germline V gene, CDR1 is DFQATT and CDR2 is SNEGSKA (reference sequence). This CDR3 region has 12 residues. CDR3 sequence: CSARGPSYEQYF. The CDR3 DNA is TGCAGTGCTAGGGGACCGAGCTACGAGCAGTACTTC.

The chain combines TRBV7-2 with TRBJ2-7; D unresolved. Germline V gene sequence: CDR1 SGHTA, CDR2 FQGNSA. V gave up 4 bases and J gave up 5 bases, with 12 bases separating them. The CDR3 is 13 residues long. The CDR3: CASSSRWGDEQYF. The DNA for the CDR3 is TGTGCCAGCAGCTCCAGATGGGGTGACGAGCAGTACTTC.

This clonotype was seen many times. J is TRBJ2-3 and V is TRBV18; no firm D call. The germline V and J ends were trimmed by 3 bases and 5 bases, with 6 bases remaining between them. This CDR3 has 12 amino acids. CDR1 and CDR2 (germline): KGHSH, LQKENI. Here the CDR3 reads CASSPTQDTQYF. CDR3 bases: TGTGCCAGCTCACCGACCCAAGATACGCAGTATTTT.

V usage is TRBV6-2 or TRBV6-3 and J usage is TRBJ2-3; D is possibly TRBD1 or TRBD2 (6 bases each). Between the trimmed V and J ends, which lost 6 bases and 1 base, there was a span of 14 bases. The CDR3 extends over 15 amino acids. Germline CDR1 is MNHEY and CDR2 is SVGEGT. In DNA, the CDR3 is TGTGCCAGCAGCTCCCGGGGGCGGGGCACAGATACGCAGTATTTT. This gives the protein CASSSRGRGTDTQYF.

This clonotype was recorded a few times. The V gene is TRBV10-3, the J gene TRBJ2-5, with D tentatively TRBD1 (6 bases). The V end was cut by 6 bases, the J end by 4 bases, with 12 bases between. There are 13 residues in the CDR3. Per germline, CDR1 ENHRY and CDR2 SYGVKD. The CDR3 region is CAIRRQERETQYF. As DNA, the CDR3 is TGTGCCATCAGAAGACAGGAACGAGAGACCCAGTACTTC.